This T cell receptor beta chain was sequenced for a study of tumor-infiltrating lymphocytes in primary liver carcinoma (TCRdb year 2017). About the study as a whole: Five patients with histopathologically diagnosed primary liver carcinoma underwent surgical resection in China between late 2015 and March 2016. Of the five patients, three men and two women aged 30 to 69 years, four had hepatocellular carcinoma and one had combined HCC and intrahepatic cholangiocarcinoma. The tumors of the five patients were staged as T1-T3 N0M0, with maximum diameters ranging from about 4 to 11 cm. Roughly 3.5 to 8 million productive TCRbeta reads were obtained per sample, and no significant difference in read depth was found between tissue types. For each liver tumor, the study sampled five regions along with adjacent normal tissue and blood, and applied TCRbeta repertoire sequencing, expression microarrays and whole-exome sequencing. A total of roughly 35 specimens from 5 patients underwent TCRbeta repertoire sequencing, comprising 25 or so tumor regions, 5 adjacent noncancerous liver tissues and 5 peripheral blood samples. Technical replicate repertoires showed high reproducibility, with mean shared-clone rates about 0.86 and correlation coefficients above 0.95. Overall study results and their limits: A significantly larger repertoire fraction was made up by the top 250 clones in tumors than in blood (p = 0.039). The study included only five patients, and the authors note findings should be validated in a larger study. Repertoire overlap was higher between tumor regions (mean around 36%) than tumor-adjacent (approximately 17%) or tumor-blood (roughly 14%) pairs, consistent with antigen-driven expansion. Since the samples were bulk and unsorted, there was no way to compare CD4+ and CD8+ T cell repertoires. Only the TCR beta chain was sequenced, so true repertoire diversity is likely underestimated because unpaired alpha chains were not captured.

TCRbeta-specific cDNA was reverse-transcribed from approximately 500 ng total RNA using a constant-region primer and ProtoScript II reverse transcriptase. TCRbeta libraries were built with three nested multiplex PCR rounds, a slightly modified ARM-PCR procedure. The first two PCR rounds used multiplex TRBV1-TRBV30 forward primers with a Cbeta reverse primer, each for around 10 cycles. Sample barcodes and Illumina adapters were added in a final 25-cycle PCR using Deep VentR polymerase. Before sequencing, amplicons between 200 and 500 bp were purified from gel using a QIAquick gel extraction kit. TCRbeta amplicons were sequenced on an Illumina HiSeq 2500 with 250-bp paired-end reads. In the paper's pipeline: Reads were quality-trimmed with Trimmomatic v0.33, and paired reads were merged with FLASH v1.2.11 to recover full CDR3 sequences. V, D and J germline segments were assigned to the rearranged TCRbeta sequences using MiGEC v1.2.1b. Clonotype statistics and Shannon-Wiener diversity indices were computed with VDJtools v1.0.0. To reduce sampling bias, subsequent analyses other than the diversity analysis used only the 250 most abundant clonotypes in each sample. Clones were called with MiXCR by TCRdb after fastp trimmed the public reads at Q25, and only in-frame beta chains were retained. Duplicate CDR3 protein sequences are folded into a single record with the most common DNA and genes. What appears here as the V and J calls and clone size reflects TCRdb's work, not the paper's. The sample data list approximately 320,000 distinct CDR3 sequences, and about three fifths of these were observed just once. The ten biggest clones cover around 15% of the sample.

Its CDR3 holds 13 amino acids, cysteine through phenylalanine. Only CDR3 DNA remains: 39 bases, in frame from the first base. The germline ends are 7 bases apart after V is trimmed by 0 bases and J by 5 bases. In the germline V gene, CDR1 corresponds to MNHEY and CDR2 to SVGAGI. Blood RNA was extracted from unsorted whole blood with TRIzol reagent; germline DNA came from the DNeasy Blood & Tissue kit. Patients had chronic HBV infection and were treatment-naive at sampling. Before surgery, about 4 milliliters of peripheral blood were collected into K2EDTA tubes. For this clonotype: The clone's antigen remains unknown. Per-base quality was not reported, and no clone a single base away is much larger than it.

The material sequenced was peripheral blood. This TCR came from a young woman with primary liver carcinoma and hepatitis B virus infection. Recombination linked TRBV6-5 to TRBJ1-1; the D gene lacks a confident call. The nucleotide sequence is given as TGTGCCAGCAGTTACTCGTCAAAGACTGAAGCTTTCTTT. The translation is CASSYSSKTEAFF.